A single sample gave rise to the 3 T cell receptor beta chains below, sequenced in a study of T cell repertoires in cytomegalovirus infection. Each CDR3 protein is one row after TCRdb ran MiXCR on the reads. The table shows under 300,000 distinct CDR3 sequences, with over 15% occurring only once. The specimen sequenced was CD8+ T cells from PBMCs. Source of these receptors: a human donor in good health (CMV status not recorded). Some clones in this sample may be carry-over from other donors' samples.

Concerning this clonotype itself: Sequence at one end of the junction differs from germline and may be a read error. The gene calls are TRBV6-5 and TRBJ2-1; 9 bases agree with TRBD1. This CDR3 has 15 amino acids. Germline V CDR1 and CDR2: MNHEY, SVGAGI. This CDR3 is CANSPGTGTYNEQFF. In DNA form, the CDR3 reads TGTGCCAACAGTCCAGGGACAGGGACATACAATGAGCAGTTCTTC.

This clonotype has ten or more counts. The chain joins TRBV7-2 to TRBJ1-5; D remains unclear. This CDR3 comprises 15 residues. With 4 bases removed from V and 4 bases from J, the gap between germline ends came to 14 bases. Per the germline V gene, CDR1 is SGHTA and CDR2 is FQGNSA. CDR3 in amino acids: CASSSSRMGNQPQHF. CDR3 in DNA: TGTGCCAGCAGCTCCTCCCGAATGGGAAATCAGCCCCAGCATTTT.

There are a few counts of this clonotype. The chain combines TRBV28 with TRBJ1-4; D call uncertain. The CDR3 spans 14 residues. Germline V CDR1 and CDR2: MDHEN, SYDVKM. V was pared by 3 bases and J by 4 bases, with 9 bases between. The CDR3 here is CASSFLGFNEKLFF. The CDR3 coding sequence is TGTGCCAGCAGTTTTCTGGGGTTTAATGAAAAACTGTTTTTT.